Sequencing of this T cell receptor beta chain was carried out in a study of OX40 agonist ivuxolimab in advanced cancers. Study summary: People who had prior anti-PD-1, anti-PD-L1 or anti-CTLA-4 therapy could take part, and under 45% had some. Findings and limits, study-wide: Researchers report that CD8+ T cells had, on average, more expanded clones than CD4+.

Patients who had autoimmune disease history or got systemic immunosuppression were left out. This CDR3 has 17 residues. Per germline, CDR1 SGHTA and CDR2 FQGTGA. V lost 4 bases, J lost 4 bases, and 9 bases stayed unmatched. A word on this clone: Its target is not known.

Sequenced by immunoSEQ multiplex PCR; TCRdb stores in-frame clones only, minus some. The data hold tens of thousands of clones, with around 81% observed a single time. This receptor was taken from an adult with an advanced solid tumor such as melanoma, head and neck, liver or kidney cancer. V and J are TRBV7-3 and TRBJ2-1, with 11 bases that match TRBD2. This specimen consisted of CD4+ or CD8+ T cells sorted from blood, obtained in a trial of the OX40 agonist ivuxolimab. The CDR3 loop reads CASSSFGLAGTYNEQFF. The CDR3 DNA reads TGTGCCAGCAGCTCCTTCGGACTAGCGGGTACATACAATGAGCAGTTCTTC. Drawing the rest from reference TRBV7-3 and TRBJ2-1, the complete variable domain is GAGVSQTPSNKVTEKGKYVELRCDPISGHTALYWYRQSLGQGPEFLIYFQGTGAADDSGLPNDRFFAVRPEGSVSTLKIQRTERGDSAVYLCASSSFGLAGTYNEQFFGPGTRLTVL.